A selection of T cell receptor beta chains follows, all from one sample in a study of shared T cell receptors in the human thymus. The data were produced by immunoSEQ multiplex PCR, yet TCRdb's version contains in-frame clones alone and is incomplete. The sample holds about 400,000 clones, over 90% seen once. The sequencing input was thymocytes. The source of these receptors is a human donor. The CDR3 runs from the conserved cysteine through the conserved F or W. A D gene is named only where the DNA matches it firmly. For some rows the clone size is stated as once, few or many, or as a class when expanded; others skip it.

>TRBJ1-1|TRBV6-5|TRBD1|NA
TGTGCCAGCAGCGACAGGGGACCGAACACTGAAGCTTTCTTT
CASSDRGPNTEAFF
>TRBJ1-1|TRBV27|NA|NA
TGTGCCAGCAGTCACGCGGACAAGGGTGAAGCTTTCTTT
CASSHADKGEAFF
>TRBJ1-5|TRBV19|TRBD1|NA
TGTGCCAGTAGTATAGCGGTGGGGGGACAGGGGACGTTCGGAAATCAGCCCCAGCATTTT
CASSIAVGGQGTFGNQPQHF
>TRBJ2-7|TRBV6-5|NA|NA
TGTGCCAGCAGTTACTCCTCGGGACAACTCTACGAGCAGTACTTC
CASSYSSGQLYEQYF
>TRBJ2-3|TRBV11-2|TRBD2|NA
TGTGCCAGCAGTTTTCATAGCGGGGGTAGCACAGATACGCAGTATTTT
CASSFHSGGSTDTQYF
>TRBJ2-7|TRBV27|NA|NA
TGTGCCAGCAGTGCGAAACAGATTCCCCCCTACGAGCAGTACTTC
CASSAKQIPPYEQYF
>TRBJ1-1|TRBV30|TRBD1|NA
TGTGCCTGGAGTGATGAGGACAGGGGTACTTTCTTT
CAWSDEDRGTFF
>TRBJ1-2|TRBV11-2|NA|NA
TGTGCCAGCAGCCCCCCGTCGGGCGTTCACTATGGCTACACCTTC
CASSPPSGVHYGYTF
>TRBJ2-7|TRBV4-2|TRBD1|NA
TGTGCCAGCAGCCAAGTTCAGGATATAGGACAGGGGTTCTCGGACGAGCAGTACTTC
CASSQVQDIGQGFSDEQYF
>TRBJ2-1|TRBV28|TRBD1|once
TGTGCCAGCAGTTTAACCGGGACAGGGAATAGGAATGAGCAGTTCTTC
CASSLTGTGNRNEQFF
>TRBJ2-3|TRBV5-1|TRBD1|NA
TGCGCCAGCAGCGGACGTGACAGGGACGATTTTGCAGATACGCAGTATTTT
CASSGRDRDDFADTQYF
>TRBJ1-5|TRBV27|NA|NA
TGTGCCAGCAGTTTAGGGGGCCAGCCTAATCAGCCCCAGCATTTT
CASSLGGQPNQPQHF
>TRBJ2-7|TRBV2|TRBD1|NA
TGTGCCAGCAATCCGGTGGACAGGGCCTACGAGCAGTACTTC
CASNPVDRAYEQYF